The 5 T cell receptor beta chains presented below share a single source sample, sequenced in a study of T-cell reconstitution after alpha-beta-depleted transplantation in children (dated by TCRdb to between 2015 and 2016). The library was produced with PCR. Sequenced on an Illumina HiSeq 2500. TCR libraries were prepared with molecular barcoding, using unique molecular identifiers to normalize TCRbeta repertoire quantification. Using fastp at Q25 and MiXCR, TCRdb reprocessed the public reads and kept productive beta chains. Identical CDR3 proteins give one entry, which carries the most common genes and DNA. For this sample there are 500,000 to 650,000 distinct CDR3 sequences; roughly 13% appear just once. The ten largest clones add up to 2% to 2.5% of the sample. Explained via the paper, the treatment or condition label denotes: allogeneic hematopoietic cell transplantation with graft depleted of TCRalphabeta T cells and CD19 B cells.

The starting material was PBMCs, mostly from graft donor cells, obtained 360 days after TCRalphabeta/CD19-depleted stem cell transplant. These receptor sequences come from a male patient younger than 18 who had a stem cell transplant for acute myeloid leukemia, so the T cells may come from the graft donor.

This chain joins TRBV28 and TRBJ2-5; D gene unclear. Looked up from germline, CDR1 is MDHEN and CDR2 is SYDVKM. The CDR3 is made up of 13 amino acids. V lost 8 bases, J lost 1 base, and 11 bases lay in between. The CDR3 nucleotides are TGTGCCAGCGTAGGCGGACCCCAAGAGACCCAGTACTTC. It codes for CASVGGPQETQYF. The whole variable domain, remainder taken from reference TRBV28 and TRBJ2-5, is DVKVTQSSRYLVKRTGEKVFLECVQDMDHENMFWYRQDPGLGLRLIYFSYDVKMKEKGDIPEGYSVSREKKERFSLILESASTNQTSMYLCASVGGPQETQYFGPGTRLLVL.

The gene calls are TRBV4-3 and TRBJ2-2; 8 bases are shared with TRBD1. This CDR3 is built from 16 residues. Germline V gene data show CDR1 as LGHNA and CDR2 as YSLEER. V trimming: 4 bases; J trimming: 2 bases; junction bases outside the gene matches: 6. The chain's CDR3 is CASSPSGGVNTGELFF. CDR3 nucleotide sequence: TGCGCCAGCAGCCCTTCAGGGGGCGTTAACACCGGGGAGCTGTTTTTT.

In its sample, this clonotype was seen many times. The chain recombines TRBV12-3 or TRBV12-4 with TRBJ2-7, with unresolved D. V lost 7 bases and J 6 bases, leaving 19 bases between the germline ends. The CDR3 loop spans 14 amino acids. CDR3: CASNRVESSPEQYF. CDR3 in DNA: TGTGCCAGCAATAGAGTGGAGTCAAGCCCCGAGCAGTACTTC.

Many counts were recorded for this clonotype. CDR3 residues: CSVESWESGANVLTF. CDR3 bases: TGCAGCGTTGAATCCTGGGAGTCTGGGGCCAACGTCCTGACTTTC. The chain employs TRBV29-1 and TRBJ2-6, with D maybe TRBD2 (5 bases). Germline loops: CDR1 SQVTM, CDR2 ANQGSEA. The length of the CDR3 is 15 residues. Trimming removed 2 bases at V and 1 base at J, with 9 bases between.

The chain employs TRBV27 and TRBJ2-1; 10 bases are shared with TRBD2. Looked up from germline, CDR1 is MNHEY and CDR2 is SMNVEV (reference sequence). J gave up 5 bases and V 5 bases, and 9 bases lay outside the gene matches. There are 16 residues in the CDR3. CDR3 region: CASSTPSGRIHNEQFF. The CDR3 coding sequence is TGTGCCAGCAGTACCCCTAGCGGGAGAATCCACAATGAGCAGTTCTTC.